This T cell receptor (beta chain) was retrieved from a study of OX40 agonist ivuxolimab in advanced cancers. Study-wide findings and caveats: Doses of 0.1 to 3.0 mg/kg were accompanied by clonal expansion of CD4+ and CD8+ blood T cells by week 6. Mean expanded clone counts were higher in CD8+ than CD4+ T cells.

This clone appeared a single time. Its antigen is not known. Some clones are missing from TCRdb's copy, which holds only in-frame ones; the method was immunoSEQ multiplex PCR. This table holds roughly 100,000 clones, around 90% found once. The starting material was CD4+ or CD8+ T cells sorted from blood, obtained in a trial of the OX40 agonist ivuxolimab. This sequence was found in an adult with an advanced solid tumor such as melanoma, head and neck, liver or kidney cancer.

The CDR3, as DNA: TGTGCCAGCAGTGAAGAGACCCAGTACTTC. Translated: CASSEETQYF. V is TRBV28 and J is TRBJ2-5, with D unresolved. The CDR3 has 10 amino acids. From germline, CDR1 is MDHEN and CDR2 SYDVKM. V lost 5 bases, J lost 3 bases, and 1 base lay in between. Combining the CDR3 with reference TRBV28 and TRBJ2-5 gives the whole variable domain DVKVTQSSRYLVKRTGEKVFLECVQDMDHENMFWYRQDPGLGLRLIYFSYDVKMKEKGDIPEGYSVSREKKERFSLILESASTNQTSMYLCASSEETQYFGPGTRLLVL.